The sequence of this TCR beta chain was determined in a study of blood T cell repertoires in COVID-19. The wider study: The United States, Italy and Spain were the sources of the acute and convalescent COVID-19 samples.

Method: immunoSEQ multiplex PCR; TCRdb's copy keeps in-frame clones and lacks some. The data show about 120,000 clones, about 85% seen once. The CDR3 is 13 amino acids. Deletions cut 2 bases from V and 4 bases from J, with 8 bases between. This TCR derives from a human donor in a cohort sampled during active COVID-19. The chain is built from TRBV12-3 or TRBV12-4 and TRBJ1-2, with D maybe TRBD1 (6 bases). Sequences were obtained from peripheral blood. DNA for the CDR3: TGTGCCAGCAGTTTAAAGGGGGTCTATGGCTACACCTTC. This codes for CASSLKGVYGYTF.